This T cell receptor (beta chain) comes out of a study of low-dose radiotherapy and immunotherapy resistance in tumors. Study information: Cohort 2 received 1 Gy per fraction every two weeks, totaling 13 Gy over 26 weeks.

This clonotype has at least ten counts. Alpha and beta chains were covered, as first-strand cDNA relied on TRAV- and TRBV-specific primers. With a constant-region primer and a V-primer adapter, TCRs were subjected to 20 to 25 PCR cycles of amplification. TCRdb redid the calling of the reads with MiXCR, one entry per CDR3 protein. The sample holds approximately 84,000 distinct CDR3 sequences, over 15% seen once. Described time point: after trial treatment. Treatment in this sample: LDRT plus nivolumab, ipilimumab, low-dose cyclophosphamide and aspirin (RACIN trial). Treatment combined nivolumab, ipilimumab, aspirin, low-dose cyclophosphamide and low-dose radiotherapy in a dose-escalation trial. V lost 2 bases and J lost 4, with 18 bases in between. This CDR3 has 16 amino acids. Germline assignment: CDR1 SGHAT and CDR2 FQDESV (reference sequence).

This material consisted of PBMCs, taken after low-dose radiotherapy plus immunotherapy. The receptor comes from a male donor with prostate cancer. The chain carries TRBV11-1 and TRBJ2-7, with D maybe TRBD1 (6 bases). The CDR3 region is CASSLRSGDTSYEQYF. CDR3 sequence (DNA): TGTGCCAGCAGCTTAAGGTCCGGGGACACATCTTACGAGCAGTACTTC.